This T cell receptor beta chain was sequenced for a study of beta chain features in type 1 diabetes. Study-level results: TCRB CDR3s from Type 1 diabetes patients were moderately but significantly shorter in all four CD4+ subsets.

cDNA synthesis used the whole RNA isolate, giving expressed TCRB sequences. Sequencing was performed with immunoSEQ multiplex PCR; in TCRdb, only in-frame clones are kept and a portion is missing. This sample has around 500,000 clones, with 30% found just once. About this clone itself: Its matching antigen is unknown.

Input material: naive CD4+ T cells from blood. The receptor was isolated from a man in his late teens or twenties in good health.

This chain's CDR3 is CASSQDTGIYGYTF. DNA of the CDR3: TGCGCCAGCAGCCAAGACACAGGGATCTATGGCTACACCTTC. This chain joins TRBV4-3 and TRBJ1-2; TRBD1 might be the D (6 bases). Germline values: CDR1 LGHNA, CDR2 YSLEER. The length of the CDR3 is 14 residues. V lost 0 bases and J 4 bases, leaving 9 bases between the germline ends.